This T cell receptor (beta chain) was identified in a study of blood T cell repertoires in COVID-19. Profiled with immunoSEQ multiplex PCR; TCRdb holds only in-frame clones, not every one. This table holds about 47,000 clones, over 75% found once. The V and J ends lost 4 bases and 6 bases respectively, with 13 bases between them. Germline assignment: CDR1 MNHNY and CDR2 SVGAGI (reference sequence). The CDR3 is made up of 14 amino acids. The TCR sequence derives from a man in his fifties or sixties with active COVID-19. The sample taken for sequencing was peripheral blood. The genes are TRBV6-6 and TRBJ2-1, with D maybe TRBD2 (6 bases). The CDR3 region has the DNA TGTGCCAGCAGTTTCAAGACTAGTACCAATGAGCAGTTCTTC. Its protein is CASSFKTSTNEQFF.